This passage covers 2 T cell receptor beta chains from one sample sequenced in a study of T cell responses to AZD1222 COVID-19 vaccine. Assay used: immunoSEQ multiplex PCR; TCRdb lists only in-frame clones, some missing. The sample holds about 90,000 clones, approximately 88% seen once. This specimen consisted of peripheral blood, obtained on day 0 of AZD1222 vaccination. These receptors were collected from an adult in good health.

The chain combines TRBV27 with TRBJ1-5, with D unclear. Trimming took 6 bases from V and 2 from J, leaving 11 bases between them. Germline V CDR1 and CDR2: MNHEY, SMNVEV (reference sequence). The CDR3 is made up of 14 amino acids. CDR3 in amino acids: CASSLGPGNQPQHF. The CDR3 region has the DNA TGTGCCAGCAGCCTTGGACCGGGCAATCAGCCCCAGCATTTT.

This chain connects TRBV10-3 to TRBJ2-7, with D possibly TRBD2 on 6 matching bases. V was cut by 6 bases and J by 2 bases, with 14 bases left in between. The germline CDR1 and CDR2 sequences are ENHRY and SYGVKD. This CDR3 comprises 14 residues. The CDR3 sequence: CAISRRETPYEQYF. The CDR3 DNA reads TGTGCCATCAGCCGGAGGGAGACACCCTACGAGCAGTACTTC.